The T cell receptor beta chain under discussion was sequenced for a study of shared clonotypes between healthy human individuals. Profiled with immunoSEQ multiplex PCR; TCRdb holds only in-frame clones, not every one. This sample has roughly 2.1 million clones; 93% occur once, and the top ten carry 1.7%. The CDR3 is made up of 15 amino acids. Trimming took 2 bases from V and 0 from J, leaving 10 bases between them. CDR1 is SGHRS, CDR2 YFSETQ, per germline. Naive-designated CD8 cells lacked CD45RO, were positively enriched for CCR7, and omitted terminally differentiated effector memory CD45RA+ cells. Sequences were obtained from naive CD8+ T cells from PBMCs. The rearrangement links TRBV5-1 to TRBJ2-3; unclear D gene. The sequence was obtained from a man younger than 35 in good health. Some clones in this sample may be carry-over from other donors' samples. The CDR3 DNA reads TGCGCCAGCAGCTTACCGGGTTCTAGCACAGATACGCAGTATTTT. It translates to CASSLPGSSTDTQYF.